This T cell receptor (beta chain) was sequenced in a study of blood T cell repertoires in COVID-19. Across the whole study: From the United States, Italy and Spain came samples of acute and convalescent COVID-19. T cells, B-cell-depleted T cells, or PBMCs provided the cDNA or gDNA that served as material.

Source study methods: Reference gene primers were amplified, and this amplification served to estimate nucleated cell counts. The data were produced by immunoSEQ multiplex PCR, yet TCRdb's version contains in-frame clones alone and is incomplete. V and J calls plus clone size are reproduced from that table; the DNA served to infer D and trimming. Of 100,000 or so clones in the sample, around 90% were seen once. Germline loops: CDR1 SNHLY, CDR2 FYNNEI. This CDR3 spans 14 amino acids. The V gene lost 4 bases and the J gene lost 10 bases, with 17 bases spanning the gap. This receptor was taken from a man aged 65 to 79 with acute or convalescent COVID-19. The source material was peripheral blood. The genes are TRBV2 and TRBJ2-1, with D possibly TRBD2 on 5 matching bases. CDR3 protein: CASSGAGMVLEQFF. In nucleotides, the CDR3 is TGTGCCAGCAGTGGGGCGGGCATGGTCTTGGAGCAGTTCTTC.